This TCR beta chain was identified during a study of beta chain features in type 1 diabetes. Background on the study: Across every sample, around 100,000,000 sorted cells were examined in total. Study-wide points: TCRB CDR3s from Type 1 diabetes patients were moderately but significantly shorter in all four CD4+ subsets.

The entirety of the isolated RNA underwent reverse transcription, so expressed TCRB transcripts were sequenced. This table comes from immunoSEQ multiplex PCR, and its TCRdb copy is limited to in-frame clones, with some not included. The sample lists over 300,000 clones; 9.3% were seen once. The germline V and J ends were trimmed by 8 bases and 8 bases, with 9 bases remaining between them. This CDR3 contains 11 residues. The germline V gene encodes CDR1 PRHDT and CDR2 FYEKMQ (reference sequence). Ten or more counts support this clone. Its antigen is unidentified. The sample taken for sequencing was central memory CD4+ T cells from blood. This TCR came from a man under 40 with type 1 diabetes. The chain recombines TRBV13 with TRBJ2-2; no reliable D call. CDR3 amino acids: CASARSGELFF. As DNA, the CDR3 is TGTGCCAGCGCACGTTCAGGGGAGCTGTTTTTT.